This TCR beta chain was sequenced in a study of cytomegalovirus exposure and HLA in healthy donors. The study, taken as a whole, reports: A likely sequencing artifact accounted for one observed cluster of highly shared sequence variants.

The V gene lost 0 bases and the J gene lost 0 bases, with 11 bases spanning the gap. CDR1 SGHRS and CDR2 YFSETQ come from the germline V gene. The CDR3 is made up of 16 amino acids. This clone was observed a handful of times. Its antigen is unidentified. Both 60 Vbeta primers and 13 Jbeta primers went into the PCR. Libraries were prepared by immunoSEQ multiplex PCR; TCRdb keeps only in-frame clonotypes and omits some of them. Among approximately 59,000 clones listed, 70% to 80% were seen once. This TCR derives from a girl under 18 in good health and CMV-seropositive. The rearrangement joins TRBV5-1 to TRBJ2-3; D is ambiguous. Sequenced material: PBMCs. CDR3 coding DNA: TGCGCCAGCAGCTTGGACTACCCGTCTAGCACAGATACGCAGTATTTT. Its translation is CASSLDYPSSTDTQYF.